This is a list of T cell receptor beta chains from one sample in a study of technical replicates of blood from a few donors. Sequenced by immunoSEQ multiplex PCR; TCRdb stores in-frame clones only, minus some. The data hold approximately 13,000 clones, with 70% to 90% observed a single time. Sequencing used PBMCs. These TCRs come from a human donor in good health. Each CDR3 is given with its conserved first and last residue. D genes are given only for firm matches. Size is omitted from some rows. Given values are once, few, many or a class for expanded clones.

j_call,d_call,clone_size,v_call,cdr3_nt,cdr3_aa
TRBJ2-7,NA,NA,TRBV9,TGTGCCAGCAGCTCAGACCCAGGGGCCTACGAGCAGTACTTC,CASSSDPGAYEQYF
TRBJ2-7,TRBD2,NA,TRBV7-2,TGTGCCAGCAGCTCTAGCGGGGCCTCCTACGAGCAGTACTTC,CASSSSGASYEQYF
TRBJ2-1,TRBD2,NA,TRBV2,TGTGCCACCCGGGCGGGAGGGCCCTACAATGAGCAGTTCTTC,CATRAGGPYNEQFF
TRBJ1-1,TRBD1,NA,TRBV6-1,TGTGCCAGCAAGGGCGACAGGGAGAACACTGAAGCTTTCTTT,CASKGDRENTEAFF
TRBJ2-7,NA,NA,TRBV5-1,TGCGCCAGCAGCCGGTCCTTGAGCGCGCCCTACGAGCAGTACTTC,CASSRSLSAPYEQYF
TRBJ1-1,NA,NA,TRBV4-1,TGCGCCAGCAGCCAAGATGGGAGGCGCACTGAAGCTTTCTTT,CASSQDGRRTEAFF
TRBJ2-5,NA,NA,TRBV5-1,TGCGCCAGCAGCCCGCCCGGAGAGACCCAGTACTTC,CASSPPGETQYF
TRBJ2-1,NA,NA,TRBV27,TGTGCCAGCAGTCCCCAGGGGTACTACAATGAGCAGTTCTTC,CASSPQGYYNEQFF
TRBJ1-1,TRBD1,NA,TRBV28,TGTGCCAGCAGTTTATCAGGGGGCGCGTATACTGAAGCTTTCTTT,CASSLSGGAYTEAFF
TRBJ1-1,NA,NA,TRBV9,TGTGCCAGCGGGACGGGGCGGGGTGCGGACACTGAAGCTTTCTTT,CASGTGRGADTEAFF
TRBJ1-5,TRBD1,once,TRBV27,TGTGCCAGCAGTTTTCAGGGGGCTGGCAATCAGCCCCAGCATTTT,CASSFQGAGNQPQHF
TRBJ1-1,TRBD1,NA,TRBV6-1,TGTGCCAGCAGTGAAACCGGGACAGGGGGGGGCACTGAAGCTTTCTTT,CASSETGTGGGTEAFF
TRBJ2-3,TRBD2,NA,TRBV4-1,TGCGCCAGCGCCCAAGAACGGCGGGAGGGCCGAACAGATACGCAGTATTTT,CASAQERREGRTDTQYF
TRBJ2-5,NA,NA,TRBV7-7,TGTGCCAGCAGCTTAGGTCTTCTAGCGACTATTGGAGAGACCCAGTACTTC,CASSLGLLATIGETQYF
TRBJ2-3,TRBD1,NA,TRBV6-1,TGTGCCAGCAGCATGACAGGGGCCGGCACAGATACGCAGTATTTT,CASSMTGAGTDTQYF
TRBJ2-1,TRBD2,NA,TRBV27,TGTGCCAGCACCCTATCGGGACTAGCGGGAGAGGAGCAGTTCTTC,CASTLSGLAGEEQFF
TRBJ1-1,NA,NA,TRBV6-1,TGTGCCAGCAGGAAAGACTGGAACACTGAAGCTTTCTTT,CASRKDWNTEAFF
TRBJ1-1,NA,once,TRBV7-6,TGTGCCAGCAGCCCGACGGTAGCTGATGGCACTGAAGCTTTCTTT,CASSPTVADGTEAFF
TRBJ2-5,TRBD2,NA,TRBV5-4,TGTGCCAGCAGCTTAGGACTAGCGGGTTCCCAAGAGACCCAGTACTTC,CASSLGLAGSQETQYF
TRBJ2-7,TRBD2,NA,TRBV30,TGTGCCTGGATGGCTAGCGGGGTTATTGGCTACGAGCAGTACTTC,CAWMASGVIGYEQYF
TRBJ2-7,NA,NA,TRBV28,TGTGCCAGCGGCTTACCCTACGAGCAGTACTTC,CASGLPYEQYF
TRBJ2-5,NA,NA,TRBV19,TGTGCCAGTAGTATAAGTAGCGGTAGACAAGAGACCCAGTACTTC,CASSISSGRQETQYF
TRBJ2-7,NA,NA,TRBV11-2,TGTGCCAGCAGCAGCGTGGCCTACGAGCAGTACTTC,CASSSVAYEQYF
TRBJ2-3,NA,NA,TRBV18,TGTGCCAGCTCACCACCGGAGGGCAGGGACACAGATACGCAGTATTTT,CASSPPEGRDTDTQYF
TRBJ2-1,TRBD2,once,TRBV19,TGTGCCAGTAGAGATGGGACTAGCGACTACAATGAGCAGTTCTTC,CASRDGTSDYNEQFF
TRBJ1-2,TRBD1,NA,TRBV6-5,TGTGCCAGCAGTTACTCAGGCAGGGGGCTCTATGGCTACACCTTC,CASSYSGRGLYGYTF